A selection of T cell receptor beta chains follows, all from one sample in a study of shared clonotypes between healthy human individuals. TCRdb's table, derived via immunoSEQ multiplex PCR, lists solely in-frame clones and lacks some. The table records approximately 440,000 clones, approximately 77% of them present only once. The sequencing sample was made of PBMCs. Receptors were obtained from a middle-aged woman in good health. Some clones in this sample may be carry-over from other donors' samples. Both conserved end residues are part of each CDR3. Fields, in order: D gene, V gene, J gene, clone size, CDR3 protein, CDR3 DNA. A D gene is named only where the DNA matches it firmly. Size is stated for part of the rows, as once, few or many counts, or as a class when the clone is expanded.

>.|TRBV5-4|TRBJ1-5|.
CASSLYGERSSNQPQHF
TGTGCCAGCAGCTTGTACGGGGAGAGGAGTAGCAATCAGCCCCAGCATTTT
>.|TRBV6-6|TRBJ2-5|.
CASSTKETQYF
TGTGCCAGCAGTACGAAAGAGACCCAGTACTTC
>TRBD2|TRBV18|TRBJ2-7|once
CASSPSLLTSVPYEQYF
TGTGCCAGCTCACCGTCACTCCTGACTAGCGTCCCCTACGAGCAGTACTTC
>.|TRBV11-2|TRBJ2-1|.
CASSPRLGEQFF
TGTGCCAGCAGCCCCCGTCTAGGTGAGCAGTTCTTC
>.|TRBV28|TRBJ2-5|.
CASSLAGLQETQYF
TGTGCCAGCAGTTTGGCGGGGCTACAAGAGACCCAGTACTTC
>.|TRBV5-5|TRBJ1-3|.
CASTRAGNTIYF
TGTGCCAGCACCCGGGCGGGAAACACCATATATTTT
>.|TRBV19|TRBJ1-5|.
CASSTQTGSYSNQPQHF
TGTGCCAGTAGTACCCAGACAGGCTCGTATAGCAATCAGCCCCAGCATTTT
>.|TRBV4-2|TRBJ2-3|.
CASSQGNRVPEADTQYF
TGTGCCAGCAGCCAAGGTAACCGGGTGCCTGAGGCAGATACGCAGTATTTT
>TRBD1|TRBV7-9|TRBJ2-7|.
CASSLNRDRYEQYF
TGTGCCAGCAGCTTGAACCGGGACAGATACGAGCAGTACTTC
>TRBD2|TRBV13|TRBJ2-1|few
CASSYTGTSGNEQFF
TGTGCCAGCAGCTACACCGGGACTAGCGGGAATGAGCAGTTCTTC
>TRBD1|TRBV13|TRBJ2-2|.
CASSFGDRGNTGELFF
TGTGCCAGCAGCTTTGGGGACAGGGGGAACACCGGGGAGCTGTTTTTT
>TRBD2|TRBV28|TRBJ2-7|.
CASSYGGTSSYEQYF
TGTGCCAGCAGTTATGGTGGGACTAGCTCCTACGAGCAGTACTTC
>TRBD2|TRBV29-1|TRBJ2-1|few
CSVLAADNEQFF
TGCAGCGTTCTAGCGGCAGACAATGAGCAGTTCTTC
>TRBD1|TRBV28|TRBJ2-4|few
CASSSLKGAGAKNIQYF
TGTGCCAGCAGTTCCCTAAAGGGGGCTGGAGCCAAAAACATTCAGTACTTC
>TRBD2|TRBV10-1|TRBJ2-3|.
CASSFGLADTDTQYF
TGCGCCAGCAGTTTTGGACTAGCCGACACAGATACGCAGTATTTT
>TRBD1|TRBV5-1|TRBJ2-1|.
CASSLGQGGYNEQFF
TGCGCCAGCAGCTTAGGACAGGGGGGCTACAATGAGCAGTTCTTC
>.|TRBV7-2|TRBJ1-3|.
CASSPRGGSGNTIYF
TGTGCCAGCAGCCCACGGGGTGGGTCTGGAAACACCATATATTTT
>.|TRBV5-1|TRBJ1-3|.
CASSADSRSSGNTIYF
TGCGCCAGCAGCGCGGACAGCCGGAGCTCTGGAAACACCATATATTTT
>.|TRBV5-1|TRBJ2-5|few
CASSLQRQETQYF
TGCGCCAGCAGCTTACAGCGGCAAGAGACCCAGTACTTC
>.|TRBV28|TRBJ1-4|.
CASSLGGRLNEKLFF
TGTGCCAGCAGTTTAGGGGGGAGGCTGAATGAAAAACTGTTTTTT
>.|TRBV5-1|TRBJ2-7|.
CASSLRGDSSYEQYF
TGCGCCAGCAGCTTGCGGGGAGATAGCTCCTACGAGCAGTACTTC